This TCR beta chain was documented in a study of beta chain features in type 1 diabetes. Every isolated RNA sample was fully reverse transcribed, so sequencing captured expressed TCRB transcripts. The repertoire was sequenced with immunoSEQ multiplex PCR; TCRdb's copy has only in-frame clones and lacks some. This sample has 120,000 to 150,000 clones, with less than 10% found just once. This CDR3 comprises 17 residues. Germline lookup yields CDR1 GTSNPN and CDR2 SVGIG (reference sequence). Germline trimming cut 0 bases from V and 0 bases from J; bases unmatched to any gene: 5. A remark on this clone: Its antigen is undetermined.

Study conclusions and caveats: Fewer insertions but more deletions were seen at VDJ junctions in type 1 diabetes patients. Unsettled here was the matter of whether HLA type influences TCRB rearrangement. Among all four CD4+ subsets, Type 1 diabetes patients had TCRB CDR3s that were moderately but significantly shorter. Naive, central memory and Treg TCRB repertoires seemed to resemble each other more closely in patients than they did in healthy donors.

The material sequenced was central memory CD4+ T cells from blood. The rearrangement links TRBV30 to TRBJ1-3; 10 bases are a match to TRBD1. This clonotype originated in a woman aged 40 to 50 in good health. In nucleotides, the CDR3 is TGTGCCTGGAGTGTATTGGGACAGGGGTACTCTGGAAACACCATATATTTT. This gives the protein CAWSVLGQGYSGNTIYF.